This entry lists 32 T cell receptor beta chains sequenced from one sample in a study of cytomegalovirus exposure and HLA in healthy donors. This PCR relied on a set of 60 Vbeta primers and 13 Jbeta primers. The repertoire was sequenced with immunoSEQ multiplex PCR; TCRdb's copy has only in-frame clones and lacks some. The data show more than 65,000 clones, with about 70% seen just once and roughly 3% held by the top ten. The sample was PBMCs. The receptors derive from a man aged 35 to 55 in good health and CMV-seronegative.

The chain recombines TRBV27 with TRBJ2-5; no definite D call. Trimming took 0 bases from V and 5 from J, leaving 13 bases between them. The CDR3 sequence is 15 residues long. Germline loops: CDR1 MNHEY, CDR2 SMNVEV (reference sequence). Written as DNA, the CDR3 is TGTGCCAGCAGTTTATCGATAAAGAGCATGGAGACCCAGTACTTC. Residues: CASSLSIKSMETQYF.

V usage is TRBV27 and J usage is TRBJ1-4; weak D call: TRBD1 (5 bases). This CDR3 spans 16 amino acids. V was pared by 5 bases and J by 7 bases, with 20 bases between. The germline V gene has CDR1 MNHEY and CDR2 SMNVEV (reference sequence). The CDR3 DNA reads TGTGCCAGCAGTCCTACTTCGTCAGGGAGGGGTGAAAAACTGTTTTTT. This encodes CASSPTSSGRGEKLFF.

This clone was seen a single time. The chain joins TRBV11-2 to TRBJ1-1; D is ambiguous. Germline lookup yields CDR1 SGHAT and CDR2 FQNNGV. The CDR3 contains 18 residues. Deletions cut 5 bases from V and 4 bases from J, with 26 bases between. The DNA of the CDR3 is TGTGCCAGCAGCCCTCTGGGAACGATAGGGAGAGAGGGCACTGAAGCTTTCTTT. It codes for CASSPLGTIGREGTEAFF.

This clone was detected once. The chain recombines TRBV28 with TRBJ2-3; D perhaps matches TRBD2 (7 bases). Germline V CDR1 and CDR2: MDHEN, SYDVKM. V shed 7 bases and J shed 5 bases, with 19 bases lying between them. The CDR3 spans 15 residues. The CDR3 DNA follows: TGTGCCAGCATGGAGGCGGGGGCTTCCCAAGATACGCAGTATTTT. Translated, it gives CASMEAGASQDTQYF.

This clone was seen a single time. The CDR3 coding sequence is TGCGCCAGCAGCTACAACTACGACCAAGAGACCCAGTACTTC. Translation gives CASSYNYDQETQYF. The gene calls are TRBV5-1 and TRBJ2-5; unclear D gene. Between the trimmed V and J ends, which lost 3 bases and 0 bases, there was a span of 9 bases. The CDR3 is 14 amino acids. The germline V gene has CDR1 SGHRS and CDR2 YFSETQ.

The V and J genes are TRBV25-1 and TRBJ1-2; 9 nucleotides agree with TRBD1. This CDR3 comprises 15 residues. Trimming at V came to 3 bases and at J to 4 bases, leaving 6 bases not matched to a gene. CDR1 is MGHDK and CDR2 is SYGVNS in the germline V gene. This CDR3 is CASSDRDRVGYGYTF. CDR3 DNA sequence: TGTGCCAGCAGTGATCGGGACAGGGTGGGCTATGGCTACACCTTC.

This clone was counted between two and nine times. The chain's CDR3 is CASSDTTSGGADTQYF. The CDR3 bases are TGTGCCAGCAGTGACACGACTAGCGGGGGGGCAGATACGCAGTATTTT. The chain combines TRBV6-1 with TRBJ2-3; the match to TRBD2 covers 14 bases. This CDR3 region has 16 residues. Per the germline V gene, CDR1 is MNHNS and CDR2 is SASEGT. The V gene end was trimmed by 3 bases and the J gene end by 4 bases; junction bases not matched to a gene: 3.

The chain carries TRBV7-6 and TRBJ2-7; D might be TRBD2 (7 bases). There are 14 residues in the CDR3. V was cut by 1 base and J by 6 bases, with 13 bases left in between. Germline V gene lookup returns CDR1 SGHVS and CDR2 FNYEAQ. CDR3 protein: CASSLGGGGSEQYF. The CDR3 DNA reads TGTGCCAGCAGCTTAGGCGGGGGCGGGTCCGAGCAGTACTTC.

The chain recombines TRBV4-1 with TRBJ1-6; D gene ambiguous. Germline assignment: CDR1 MGHRA and CDR2 YSYEKL. This CDR3 comprises 13 residues. With 1 base removed from V and 9 bases from J, the gap between germline ends came to 7 bases. The CDR3 spells CASSQAGSSPLHF. CDR3 DNA sequence: TGCGCCAGCAGCCAAGCAGGTAGTTCACCCCTCCACTTT.

V gene TRBV2 combines with J gene TRBJ1-3; possibly TRBD1 for D (5 bases). CDR1 is SNHLY and CDR2 is FYNNEI in the germline V gene. Trimming took off 8 bases at V and 4 bases at J, with 12 bases between the two ends. The CDR3 spans 13 residues. The CDR3 region has the DNA TGTGCCAGCCCTGATGGGGCCGGAAACACCATATATTTT. Its translation: CASPDGAGNTIYF.

The V call is TRBV28, the J call TRBJ1-5, with 7 bases identical to TRBD1. Germline assignment: CDR1 MDHEN and CDR2 SYDVKM. J lost 6 bases, V lost 6 bases, and 8 bases had no gene match. The CDR3 covers 14 residues. This chain's CDR3 is CASSLDRVPQPQHF. CDR3 in DNA: TGTGCCAGCAGCCTTGACAGGGTTCCTCAGCCCCAGCATTTT.

This clone turned up a few times. The V call is TRBV5-6, the J call TRBJ2-5; possibly TRBD2 for D (6 bases). The germline V gene has CDR1 SGHDT and CDR2 YYEEEE. This CDR3 contains 13 residues. V was pared by 4 bases and J by 3 bases, with 10 bases between. Written as DNA, the CDR3 is TGTGCCAGCAGCCGGGACTTGGAAGAGACCCAGTACTTC. It specifies CASSRDLEETQYF. The full variable domain, completed using reference TRBV5-6 and TRBJ2-5, is DAGVTQSPTHLIKTRGQQVTLRCSPKSGHDTVSWYQQALGQGPQFIFQYYEEEERQRGNFPDRFSGHQFPNYSSELNVNALLLGDSALYLCASSRDLEETQYFGPGTRLLVL.

This sequence joins TRBV7-3 and TRBJ2-7, with 8 positions matching TRBD1. V shed 5 bases and J 5 bases; nucleotides not matched to a gene: 2. The CDR3 has 12 residues. Germline V gene data show CDR1 as SGHTA and CDR2 as FQGTGA. CDR3 DNA: TGTGCCAGCAGCATGACAGGGGACGAGCAGTACTTC. Amino acid sequence: CASSMTGDEQYF.

This chain uses TRBV6-5 with TRBJ2-2, with a tentative D call TRBD1 (6 bases). V shed 0 bases and J shed 7 bases, with 12 bases lying between them. The CDR3 totals 15 residues. In germline, CDR1 is MNHEY, CDR2 SVGAGI. The CDR3 loop is CASSYSDSQDGELFF. In nucleotides, the CDR3 is TGTGCCAGCAGTTACTCGGACAGTCAAGACGGGGAGCTGTTTTTT.

The V call is TRBV6-5, the J call TRBJ1-1, with D possibly being TRBD1 (6 bases). V lost 4 bases, J lost 5 bases, and 17 bases lay in between. Germline V gene sequence: CDR1 MNHEY, CDR2 SVGAGI. The CDR3 runs 15 residues. The CDR3: CASSFLVNRETEAFF. The CDR3, as DNA: TGTGCCAGCAGTTTCCTTGTTAACAGGGAAACTGAAGCTTTCTTT.

The rearrangement links TRBV6-5 to TRBJ2-7; the match to TRBD2 covers 7 bases. This CDR3 region has 14 residues. Germline values: CDR1 MNHEY, CDR2 SVGAGI. V shed 7 bases, J shed 0 bases, and the junction held 6 bases outside the gene matches. The DNA for the CDR3 is TGTGCCAGCAACCCGGGGGGTAGCTCCTACGAGCAGTACTTC. It codes for CASNPGGSSYEQYF.

The gene calls are TRBV7-6 and TRBJ1-1; TRBD1 agrees at 7 bases. This CDR3 is 17 amino acids long. The junction had 12 bases not matched to a gene; V was cut back by 1 base and J by 4 bases. CDR1 and CDR2 (germline): SGHVS, FNYEAQ. CDR3 nucleotides: TGTGCCAGCAGCTTAGGGGCAGGGGGGATCTTGGGCACTGAAGCTTTCTTT. It specifies CASSLGAGGILGTEAFF.

V gene TRBV6-5 combines with J gene TRBJ1-5, with D unclear. The V and J ends lost 0 bases and 1 base respectively, with 7 bases between them. Germline V gene data show CDR1 as MNHEY and CDR2 as SVGAGI. This CDR3 contains 15 residues. The CDR3 nucleotides are TGTGCCAGCAGTTACTCGGGCGAAAGCAATCAGCCCCAGCATTTT. Translation gives CASSYSGESNQPQHF.

V usage is TRBV14 and J usage is TRBJ2-7; 7 bases fit TRBD2. CDR1 is SGHDN and CDR2 is FVKESK in the germline V gene. This CDR3 is built from 14 residues. V was clipped by 0 bases and J by 11 bases; unmatched bases: 10. The CDR3 bases are TGTGCCAGCAGCCAAGATCTTACGGGGGGACGAGAGTACTTC. This encodes CASSQDLTGGREYF.

The chain joins TRBV19 to TRBJ2-7; D unclear. V was cut by 1 base and J by 2 bases, with 6 bases left in between. The CDR3 spans 13 residues. Per the germline V gene, CDR1 is LNHDA and CDR2 is SQIVND (reference sequence). CDR3 DNA: TGTGCCAGTAGTATAGCAACAACCTACGAGCAGTACTTC. It translates to CASSIATTYEQYF. Full variable domain (rest looked up from reference TRBV19 and TRBJ2-7): DGGITQSPKYLFRKEGQNVTLSCEQNLNHDAMYWYRQDPGQGLRLIYYSQIVNDFQKGDIAEGYSVSREKKESFPLTVTSAQKNPTAFYLCASSIATTYEQYFGPGTRLTVT.

This clone has just one count. The chain is built from TRBV2 and TRBJ2-7; D gene uncertain. Per the germline V gene, CDR1 is SNHLY and CDR2 is FYNNEI. V was clipped by 8 bases and J by 4 bases, with 15 bases between them. The CDR3 is made up of 13 amino acids. CDR3 sequence reads: CASSAITPYEQYF. The CDR3 nucleotides are TGTGCCAGCTCCGCTATAACCCCGTACGAGCAGTACTTC.

This clone was counted a single time. The V and J genes are TRBV11-1 and TRBJ1-6; TRBD1 might be the D (6 bases). In germline, CDR1 is SGHAT, CDR2 FQDESV (reference sequence). V was clipped by 7 bases and J by 10 bases, with 17 bases between them. CDR3 size: 14 residues. The CDR3 sequence: CASTSQRDTSPLHF. CDR3 coding DNA: TGTGCCAGCACGTCTCAGAGGGACACCTCACCCCTCCACTTT.

In its sample, this clone was seen once. The gene calls are TRBV5-6 and TRBJ1-2; no firm D call. V was shortened by 0 bases and J by 8 bases, with 14 bases between the two germline ends. CDR1 and CDR2 (germline): SGHDT, YYEEEE. The CDR3 loop spans 14 amino acids. CDR3 nucleotides: TGTGCCAGCAGCTTGGGGGGAGACCCTTGGGGCTACACCTTC. This encodes CASSLGGDPWGYTF.

As concerns this clone: At one boundary the junction diverges from the germline segment, which might be a read error. The CDR3, as DNA: TGTTCCAGCAACGATTACCGGGACAGGGACCTAACTAATGAAAAACTGTTTTTT. Its translation is CSSNDYRDRDLTNEKLFF. The gene calls are TRBV7-9 and TRBJ1-4, with 9 positions matching TRBD1. Germline lookup yields CDR1 SEHNR and CDR2 FQNEAQ (reference sequence). CDR3 length: 18 amino acids.

The rearrangement links TRBV28 to TRBJ1-1; D is undetermined. The germline V gene encodes CDR1 MDHEN and CDR2 SYDVKM. Trimming cost V 8 bases and J 5 bases, with 12 bases left between them. The CDR3 covers 12 residues. Here the CDR3 reads CASRLVRTEAFF. The CDR3 DNA reads TGTGCCAGCCGATTAGTCAGGACTGAAGCTTTCTTT.

This clone was counted a few times. This rearrangement joins TRBV5-1 to TRBJ2-1, with D tentatively TRBD2 (6 bases). This CDR3 is built from 15 residues. Deletions cut 0 bases from V and 7 bases from J, with 14 bases between. Germline lookup yields CDR1 SGHRS and CDR2 YFSETQ. The CDR3 here is CASSLDLSGFNEQFF. Here the CDR3 DNA reads TGCGCCAGCAGCTTGGACTTAAGCGGGTTTAATGAGCAGTTCTTC.

J is TRBJ2-5 and V is TRBV15; no definite D call. The CDR3 has 15 amino acids. Trimming pared 0 bases from V and 7 bases from J, leaving 15 bases between. CDR1 is LNHNV, CDR2 YYDKDF, per germline (reference sequence). Here the CDR3 reads CATSRDNEPSGTQYF. The CDR3 DNA follows: TGTGCCACCAGCAGAGATAACGAGCCGTCTGGGACCCAGTACTTC.

V and J are TRBV5-6 and TRBJ1-5; D gene unclear. The CDR3 covers 15 residues. CDR1 is SGHDT, CDR2 YYEEEE, per germline. The V gene lost 3 bases and the J gene lost 2 bases, with 12 bases spanning the gap. CDR3 bases: TGTGCCAGCAGCTACGGAGGTAATGGCAATCAGCCCCAGCATTTT. Residues: CASSYGGNGNQPQHF.

V is TRBV7-9 and J is TRBJ1-2; tentative D call: TRBD1 (5 bases). Trimming removed 0 bases from V and 4 bases from J, with 12 bases in between. This CDR3 spans 15 amino acids. Germline values: CDR1 SEHNR, CDR2 FQNEAQ (reference sequence). In nucleotides, the CDR3 is TGTGCCAGCAGCTTAGCGGGGACTGGGATCTATGGCTACACCTTC. Residues: CASSLAGTGIYGYTF.

The J gene is TRBJ2-1, the V gene TRBV29-1; weak D call: TRBD2 (5 bases). Trimming cost V 4 bases and J 4 bases, with 17 bases left between them. Germline V gives CDR1 SQVTM, CDR2 ANQGSEA. The CDR3 is made up of 15 amino acids. Here the CDR3 reads CSVVVEPTGYNEQFF. In DNA form, the CDR3 reads TGCAGCGTTGTGGTGGAGCCAACGGGGTACAATGAGCAGTTCTTC.

The V call is TRBV7-9, the J call TRBJ2-7; D ambiguous. Trimming removed 5 bases at V and 0 bases at J, with 23 bases between. CDR1 SEHNR and CDR2 FQNEAQ come from the germline V gene (reference sequence). CDR3 length: 18 residues. The CDR3 is CASSQTTNPVVFSYEQYF. The CDR3 DNA is TGTGCCAGCAGCCAAACGACAAATCCAGTCGTTTTCTCCTACGAGCAGTACTTC.

This rearrangement joins TRBV6-5 to TRBJ2-7, with 8 bases matching TRBD1. The CDR3 has 14 amino acids. The germline V gene has CDR1 MNHEY and CDR2 SVGAGI. J was trimmed by 6 bases and V by 4 bases; bases with no gene match: 8. CDR3 coding DNA: TGTGCCAGCAGTTCCCTACCCGACAGGGGCGAGCAGTACTTC. Translating it yields CASSSLPDRGEQYF.